This T cell receptor beta chain comes out of a study of radiation and T cells in renal cell carcinoma. Time point defined: blood 4 weeks post-SBRT, at nephrectomy. Treatment reported: 15 Gy SBRT to primary tumor, nephrectomy 4 weeks later. The tumor was a clear cell renal cell carcinoma. Data came from immunoSEQ multiplex PCR; TCRdb stores just in-frame clones and leaves some out. Of around 180,000 clones listed, 88% were seen once; the top ten hold around 10%. V was clipped by 4 bases and J by 2 bases, with 7 bases between them. This CDR3 is built from 13 residues. The germline CDR1 and CDR2 sequences are MRHNA and SNTAGT.

This TCR was recovered from a woman aged 45-60 years with renal cell carcinoma. V gene TRBV6-4 combines with J gene TRBJ2-3; D gene ambiguous. The material sequenced was blood, taken from a patient whose treatment included radiotherapy and nephrectomy. CDR3 in DNA: TGTGCCAGCAGTGTGGTGTTCACAGATACGCAGTATTTT. This translates into CASSVVFTDTQYF.